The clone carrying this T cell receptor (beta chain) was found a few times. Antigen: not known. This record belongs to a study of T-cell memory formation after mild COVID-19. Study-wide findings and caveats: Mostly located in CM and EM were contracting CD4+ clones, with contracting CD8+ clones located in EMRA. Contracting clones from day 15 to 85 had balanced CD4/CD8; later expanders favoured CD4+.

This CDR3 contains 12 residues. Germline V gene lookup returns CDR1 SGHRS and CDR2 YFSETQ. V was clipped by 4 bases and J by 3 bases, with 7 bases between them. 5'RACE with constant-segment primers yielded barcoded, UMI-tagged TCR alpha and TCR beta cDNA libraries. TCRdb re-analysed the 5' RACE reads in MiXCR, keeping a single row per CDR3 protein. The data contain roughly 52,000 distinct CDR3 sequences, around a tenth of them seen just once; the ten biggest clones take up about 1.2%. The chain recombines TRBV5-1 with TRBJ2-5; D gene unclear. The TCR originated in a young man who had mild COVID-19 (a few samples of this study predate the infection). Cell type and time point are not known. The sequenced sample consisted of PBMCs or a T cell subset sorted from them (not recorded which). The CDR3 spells CASSKIEETQYF. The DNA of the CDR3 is TGCGCCAGCAGCAAAATCGAAGAGACCCAGTACTTC.